A selection of T cell receptor beta chains follows, all from one sample in a study of blood T cell repertoires in COVID-19. Only in-frame clones appear in the TCRdb table, and some are missing; sequencing was by immunoSEQ multiplex PCR. The table lists some 180,000 clones, roughly 80% of them singletons. The sequenced sample was peripheral blood. These receptors were collected from a human donor in a cohort sampled during active COVID-19. CDR3s leave out the opening cysteine and the closing phenylalanine or tryptophan.

v_gene | CDR3aa
TRBV4-1 | ASSQDFAGIYGYT
TRBV5-1 | ASSPGIRTGDTEAF
TRBV5-6 | ASSSLAGGSSYNEQF
TRBV15 | ATSRDGVFQETQY
TRBV12-3/TRBV12-4 | ASRGARNIQY
TRBV7-6 | ASSSPLDRNNEQF
TRBV3-1/TRBV3-2 | ASSRTPGTESYEQY
TRBV7-2 | ASSPHGGREGEQY
TRBV3-1/TRBV3-2 | ASSRISTGGAEAF
TRBV3-1/TRBV3-2 | ASSQGLRGGAYNEQF
TRBV19 | ASSIGNEKLF
TRBV11-2 | ASRLEETQY
TRBV9 | ASSGAPGEHSPLH
TRBV20-1 | SASSGQVSGNTIY
TRBV5-1 | ASSPEQGKEGYT
TRBV4-1 | ASSQVARDTEETQY
TRBV12-3/TRBV12-4 | ASSLRDTQY
TRBV6-2/TRBV6-3 | ASSYSRGANTEAF
TRBV19 | ASSLTGRTGELF
TRBV15 | ATSGTDSSWTQY
TRBV5-1 | ASSQGQGWTDTQY
TRBV19 | ATQVSILFDEQY
TRBV9 | ASSVAVGAGSIQETQY
TRBV11-2 | ASSLGSGDYGYT
TRBV4-1 | ASSQDRGMGTEAF
TRBV5-1 | ASSLTRGTEAF
TRBV28 | ASSSRDRGWQPQH
TRBV6-6 | ASSYPDRLNTEAF
TRBV5-6 | ASSFPGGPSSYNEQF
TRBV3-1/TRBV3-2 | ASSQDLTGNTIY
TRBV13 | ASSPGTALFNYGYT
TRBV7-9 | ASSLDGDSNNEQF
TRBV6-1 | ASSESGNEKLF
TRBV11-2 | ASSSAGLGDEQY
TRBV13 | ASTKGGGYQPQH
TRBV9 | ASSVSGTGELF
TRBV7-8 | ASSLDGEKLF
TRBV29-1 | SVELKTTYYRHNEQF
TRBV3-1/TRBV3-2 | ASTRGQRGSNEQF
TRBV6-5 | ASRGIEGKAEAF
TRBV24-1 | ATSGTGGTDTQY
TRBV2 | ASPSTHRDRGYYEQY
TRBV2 | ASSDGGGDGNQPQH
TRBV20-1 | SARVLTEAF
TRBV7-8 | ASSSRTGYGYT
TRBV5-1 | ASSFLGGIANEKLF